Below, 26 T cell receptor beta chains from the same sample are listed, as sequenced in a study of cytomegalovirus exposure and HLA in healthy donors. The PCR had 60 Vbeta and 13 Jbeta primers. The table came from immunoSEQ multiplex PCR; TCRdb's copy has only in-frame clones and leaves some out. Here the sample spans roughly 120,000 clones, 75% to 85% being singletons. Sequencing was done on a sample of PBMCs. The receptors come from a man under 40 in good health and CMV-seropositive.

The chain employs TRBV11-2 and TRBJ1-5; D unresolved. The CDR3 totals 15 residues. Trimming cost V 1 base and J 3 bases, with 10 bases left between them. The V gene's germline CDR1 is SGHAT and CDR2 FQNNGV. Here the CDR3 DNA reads TGTGCCAGCAGCTTAGGGGCACGGTCCAATCAGCCCCAGCATTTT. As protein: CASSLGARSNQPQHF.

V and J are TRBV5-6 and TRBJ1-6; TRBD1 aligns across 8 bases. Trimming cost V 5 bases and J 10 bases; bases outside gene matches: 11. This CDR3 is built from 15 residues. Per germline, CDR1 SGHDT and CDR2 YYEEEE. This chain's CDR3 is CASSAGGGIESPLHF. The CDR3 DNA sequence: TGTGCCAGCAGTGCAGGGGGCGGAATTGAATCACCCCTCCACTTT.

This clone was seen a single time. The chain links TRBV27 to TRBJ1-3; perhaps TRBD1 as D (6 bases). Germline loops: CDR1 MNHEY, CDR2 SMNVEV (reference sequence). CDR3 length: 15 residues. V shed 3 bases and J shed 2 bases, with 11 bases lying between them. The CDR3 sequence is CASSFRAGAGNTIYF. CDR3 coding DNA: TGTGCCAGCAGTTTCCGAGCAGGGGCTGGAAACACCATATATTTT.

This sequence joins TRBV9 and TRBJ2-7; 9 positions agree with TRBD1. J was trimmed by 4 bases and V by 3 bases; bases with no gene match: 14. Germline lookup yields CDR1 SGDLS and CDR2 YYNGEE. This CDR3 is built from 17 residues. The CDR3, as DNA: TGTGCCAGCAGCGCAGGCCCAGGGGGACAGGGACGTTACGAGCAGTACTTC. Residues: CASSAGPGGQGRYEQYF. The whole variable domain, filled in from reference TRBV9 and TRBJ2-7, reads DSGVTQTPKHLITATGQRVTLRCSPRSGDLSVYWYQQSLDQGLQFLIQYYNGEERAKGNILERFSAQQFPDLHSELNLSSLELGDSALYFCASSAGPGGQGRYEQYFGPGTRLTVT.

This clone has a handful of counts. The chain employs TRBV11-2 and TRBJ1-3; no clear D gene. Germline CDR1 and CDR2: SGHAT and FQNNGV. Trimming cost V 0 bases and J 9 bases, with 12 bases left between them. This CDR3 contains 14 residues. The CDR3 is CASSLESGYSTIYF. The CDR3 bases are TGTGCCAGCAGCTTAGAATCCGGTTATAGCACCATATATTTT.

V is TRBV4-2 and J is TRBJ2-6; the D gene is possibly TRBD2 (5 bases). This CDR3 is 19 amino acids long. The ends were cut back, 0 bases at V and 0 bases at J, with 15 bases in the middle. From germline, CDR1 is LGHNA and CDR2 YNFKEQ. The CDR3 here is CASSQDLIGSASGANVLTF. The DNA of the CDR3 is TGTGCCAGCAGCCAAGATTTGATAGGGAGCGCCTCTGGGGCCAACGTCCTGACTTTC.

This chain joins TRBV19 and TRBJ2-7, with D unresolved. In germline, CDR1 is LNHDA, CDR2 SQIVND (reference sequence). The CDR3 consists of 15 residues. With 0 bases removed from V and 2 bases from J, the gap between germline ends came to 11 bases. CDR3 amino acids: CASSIDFGGTYEQYF. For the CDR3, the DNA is TGTGCCAGTAGTATAGATTTCGGTGGTACCTACGAGCAGTACTTC.

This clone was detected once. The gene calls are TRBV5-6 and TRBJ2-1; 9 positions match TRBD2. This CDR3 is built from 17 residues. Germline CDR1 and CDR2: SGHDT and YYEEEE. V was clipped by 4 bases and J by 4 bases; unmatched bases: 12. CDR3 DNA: TGTGCCAGCAGCGGTCTAGCGGGAATCGTTGGGTACAATGAGCAGTTCTTC. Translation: CASSGLAGIVGYNEQFF. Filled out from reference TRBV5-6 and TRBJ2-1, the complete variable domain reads DAGVTQSPTHLIKTRGQQVTLRCSPKSGHDTVSWYQQALGQGPQFIFQYYEEEERQRGNFPDRFSGHQFPNYSSELNVNALLLGDSALYLCASSGLAGIVGYNEQFFGPGTRLTVL.

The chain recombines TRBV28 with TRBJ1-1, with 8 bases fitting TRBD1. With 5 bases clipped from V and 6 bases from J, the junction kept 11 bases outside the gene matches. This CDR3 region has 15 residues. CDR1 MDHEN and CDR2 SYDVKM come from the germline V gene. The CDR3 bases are TGTGCCAGCAGTCCCCCAACAGGGGGTAGCCCTGAAGCTTTCTTT. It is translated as CASSPPTGGSPEAFF.

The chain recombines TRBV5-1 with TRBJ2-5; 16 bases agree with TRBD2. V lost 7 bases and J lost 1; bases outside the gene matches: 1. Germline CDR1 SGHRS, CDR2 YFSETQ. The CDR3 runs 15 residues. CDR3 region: CASGTSGRVQETQYF. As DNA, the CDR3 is TGCGCCAGCGGGACTAGCGGGAGGGTCCAAGAGACCCAGTACTTC.

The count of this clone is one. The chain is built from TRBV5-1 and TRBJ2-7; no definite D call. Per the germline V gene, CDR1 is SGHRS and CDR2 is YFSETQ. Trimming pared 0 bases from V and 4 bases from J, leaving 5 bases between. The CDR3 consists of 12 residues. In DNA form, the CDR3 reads TGCGCCAGCAGCTTGGGCGGTTACGAGCAGTACTTC. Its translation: CASSLGGYEQYF.

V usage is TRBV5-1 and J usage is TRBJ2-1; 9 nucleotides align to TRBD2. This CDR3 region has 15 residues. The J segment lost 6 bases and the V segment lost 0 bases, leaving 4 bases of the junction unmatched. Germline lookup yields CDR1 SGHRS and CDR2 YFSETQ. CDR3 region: CASSLVLAGSNEQFF. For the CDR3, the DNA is TGCGCCAGCAGCTTGGTTCTAGCGGGGAGCAATGAGCAGTTCTTC.

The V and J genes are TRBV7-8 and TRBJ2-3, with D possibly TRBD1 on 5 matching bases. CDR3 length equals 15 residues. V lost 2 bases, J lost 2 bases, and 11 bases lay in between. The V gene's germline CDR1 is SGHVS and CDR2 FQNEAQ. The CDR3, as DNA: TGTGCCAGCAGCTTAAGGGCAGGGTCCACAGATACGCAGTATTTT. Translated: CASSLRAGSTDTQYF. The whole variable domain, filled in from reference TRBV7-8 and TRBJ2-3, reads GAGVSQSPRYKVAKRGQDVALRCDPISGHVSLFWYQQALGQGPEFLTYFQNEAQLDKSGLPSDRFFAERPEGSVSTLKIQRTQQEDSAVYLCASSLRAGSTDTQYFGPGTRLTVL.

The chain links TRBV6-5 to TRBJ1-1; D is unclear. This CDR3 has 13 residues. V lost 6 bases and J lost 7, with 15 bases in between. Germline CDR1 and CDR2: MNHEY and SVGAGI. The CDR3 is CASSPRRAVEAFF. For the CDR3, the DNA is TGTGCCAGCAGCCCTCGGCGGGCAGTTGAAGCTTTCTTT.

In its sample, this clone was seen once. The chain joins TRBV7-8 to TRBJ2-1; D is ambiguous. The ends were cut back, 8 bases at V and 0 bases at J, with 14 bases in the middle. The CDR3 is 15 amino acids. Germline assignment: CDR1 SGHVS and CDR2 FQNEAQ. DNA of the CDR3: TGTGCCAGCGCTGGGCATGGCTACTCCTACAATGAGCAGTTCTTC. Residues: CASAGHGYSYNEQFF.

The CDR3 DNA sequence: TGCGCCAGCAGCTTGAGCCCGACAGGCTCCTTCACAGATACGCAGTATTTT. Its protein is CASSLSPTGSFTDTQYF. This chain joins TRBV5-1 and TRBJ2-3; possible D gene TRBD1, 6 bases. In germline, CDR1 is SGHRS, CDR2 YFSETQ. V was trimmed by 1 base and J by 2 bases, leaving 17 bases between them. The CDR3 totals 17 residues.

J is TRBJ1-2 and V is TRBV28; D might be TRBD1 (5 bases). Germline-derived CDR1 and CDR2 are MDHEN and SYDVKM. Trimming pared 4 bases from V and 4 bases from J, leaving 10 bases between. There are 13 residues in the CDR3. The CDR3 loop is CASSSQGRYGYTF. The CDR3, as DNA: TGTGCCAGCAGTTCCCAGGGCCGCTATGGCTACACCTTC.

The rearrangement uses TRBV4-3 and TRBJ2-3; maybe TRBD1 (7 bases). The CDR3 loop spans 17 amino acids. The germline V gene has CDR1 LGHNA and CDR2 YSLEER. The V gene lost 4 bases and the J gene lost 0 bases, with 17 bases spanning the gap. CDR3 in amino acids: CASSPNQGGTSTDTQYF. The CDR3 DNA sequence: TGCGCCAGCAGCCCAAACCAGGGGGGAACTAGCACAGATACGCAGTATTTT.

CDR3 nucleotide sequence: TGCGCCAGCAGCCAAGGTTACCGAGGCGTTGAAGCTTTCTTT. As protein: CASSQGYRGVEAFF. V gene TRBV4-1 combines with J gene TRBJ1-1; no clear D gene. Trimming took 1 base from V and 7 from J, leaving 13 bases between them. The CDR3 has 14 amino acids. Per germline, CDR1 MGHRA and CDR2 YSYEKL.

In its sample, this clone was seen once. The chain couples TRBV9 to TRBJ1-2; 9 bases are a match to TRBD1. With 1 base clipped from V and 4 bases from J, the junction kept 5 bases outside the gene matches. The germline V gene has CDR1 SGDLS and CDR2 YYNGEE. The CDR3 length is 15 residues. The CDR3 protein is CASSVSGQGFYGYTF. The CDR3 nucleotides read TGTGCCAGCAGCGTATCGGGACAGGGATTCTATGGCTACACCTTC. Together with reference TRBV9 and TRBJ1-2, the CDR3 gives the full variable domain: DSGVTQTPKHLITATGQRVTLRCSPRSGDLSVYWYQQSLDQGLQFLIQYYNGEERAKGNILERFSAQQFPDLHSELNLSSLELGDSALYFCASSVSGQGFYGYTFGSGTRLTVV.

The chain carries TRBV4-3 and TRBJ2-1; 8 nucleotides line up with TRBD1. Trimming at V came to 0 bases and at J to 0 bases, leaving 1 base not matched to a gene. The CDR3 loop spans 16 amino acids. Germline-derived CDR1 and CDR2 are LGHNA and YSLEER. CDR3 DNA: TGCGCCAGCAGCCAAGAACAGGGGGGCTCCTACAATGAGCAGTTCTTC. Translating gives CASSQEQGGSYNEQFF.

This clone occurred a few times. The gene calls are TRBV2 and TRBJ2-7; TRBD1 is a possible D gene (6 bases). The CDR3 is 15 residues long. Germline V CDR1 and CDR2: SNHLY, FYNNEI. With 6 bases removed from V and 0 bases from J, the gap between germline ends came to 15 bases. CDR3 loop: CASRSFRDTSYEQYF. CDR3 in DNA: TGTGCCAGCAGGTCATTCCGGGACACCTCCTACGAGCAGTACTTC.

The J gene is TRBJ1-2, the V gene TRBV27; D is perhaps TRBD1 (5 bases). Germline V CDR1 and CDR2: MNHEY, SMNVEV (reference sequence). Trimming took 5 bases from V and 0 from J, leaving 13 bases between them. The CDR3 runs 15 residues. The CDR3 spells CASSLRQTANYGYTF. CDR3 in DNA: TGTGCCAGCAGTCTAAGACAGACAGCTAACTATGGCTACACCTTC.

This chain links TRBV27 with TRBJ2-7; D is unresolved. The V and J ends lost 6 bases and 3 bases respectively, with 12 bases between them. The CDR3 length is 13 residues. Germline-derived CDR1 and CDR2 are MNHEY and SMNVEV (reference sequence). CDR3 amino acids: CASRNSLDYEQYF. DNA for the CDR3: TGTGCCAGCAGGAACAGTCTTGACTACGAGCAGTACTTC.

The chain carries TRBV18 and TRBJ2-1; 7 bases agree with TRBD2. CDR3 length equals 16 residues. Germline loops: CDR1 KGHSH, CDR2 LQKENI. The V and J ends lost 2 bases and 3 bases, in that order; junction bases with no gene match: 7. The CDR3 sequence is CASSPGAGDFYNEQFF. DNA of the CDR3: TGTGCCAGCTCACCAGGGGCGGGAGATTTCTACAATGAGCAGTTCTTC.

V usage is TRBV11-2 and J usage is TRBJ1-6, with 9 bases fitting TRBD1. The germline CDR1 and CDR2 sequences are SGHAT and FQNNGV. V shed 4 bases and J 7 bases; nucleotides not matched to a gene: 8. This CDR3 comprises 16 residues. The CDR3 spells CASSSNRGLGNSPLHF. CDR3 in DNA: TGTGCCAGCAGCTCTAACAGGGGGCTGGGGAATTCACCCCTCCACTTT.